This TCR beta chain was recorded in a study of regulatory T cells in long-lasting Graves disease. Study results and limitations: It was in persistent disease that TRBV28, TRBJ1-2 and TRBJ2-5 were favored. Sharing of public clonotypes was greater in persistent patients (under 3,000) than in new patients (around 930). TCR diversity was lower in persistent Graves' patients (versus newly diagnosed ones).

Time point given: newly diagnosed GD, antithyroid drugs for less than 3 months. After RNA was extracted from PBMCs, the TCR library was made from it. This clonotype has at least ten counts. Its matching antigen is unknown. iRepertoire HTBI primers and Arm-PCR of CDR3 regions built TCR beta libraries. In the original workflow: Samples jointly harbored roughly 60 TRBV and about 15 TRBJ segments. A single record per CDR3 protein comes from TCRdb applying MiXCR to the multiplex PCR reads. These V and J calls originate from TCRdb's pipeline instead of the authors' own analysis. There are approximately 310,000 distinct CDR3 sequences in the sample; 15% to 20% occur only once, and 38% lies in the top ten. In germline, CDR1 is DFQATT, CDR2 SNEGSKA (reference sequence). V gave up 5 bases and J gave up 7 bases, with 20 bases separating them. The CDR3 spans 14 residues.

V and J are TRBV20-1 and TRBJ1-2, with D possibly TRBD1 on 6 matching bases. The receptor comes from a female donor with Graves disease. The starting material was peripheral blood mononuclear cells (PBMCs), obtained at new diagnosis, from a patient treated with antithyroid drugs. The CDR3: CSAGQLGAGVGYTF. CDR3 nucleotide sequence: TGCAGTGCTGGTCAATTGGGGGCGGGAGTTGGCTACACCTTC.